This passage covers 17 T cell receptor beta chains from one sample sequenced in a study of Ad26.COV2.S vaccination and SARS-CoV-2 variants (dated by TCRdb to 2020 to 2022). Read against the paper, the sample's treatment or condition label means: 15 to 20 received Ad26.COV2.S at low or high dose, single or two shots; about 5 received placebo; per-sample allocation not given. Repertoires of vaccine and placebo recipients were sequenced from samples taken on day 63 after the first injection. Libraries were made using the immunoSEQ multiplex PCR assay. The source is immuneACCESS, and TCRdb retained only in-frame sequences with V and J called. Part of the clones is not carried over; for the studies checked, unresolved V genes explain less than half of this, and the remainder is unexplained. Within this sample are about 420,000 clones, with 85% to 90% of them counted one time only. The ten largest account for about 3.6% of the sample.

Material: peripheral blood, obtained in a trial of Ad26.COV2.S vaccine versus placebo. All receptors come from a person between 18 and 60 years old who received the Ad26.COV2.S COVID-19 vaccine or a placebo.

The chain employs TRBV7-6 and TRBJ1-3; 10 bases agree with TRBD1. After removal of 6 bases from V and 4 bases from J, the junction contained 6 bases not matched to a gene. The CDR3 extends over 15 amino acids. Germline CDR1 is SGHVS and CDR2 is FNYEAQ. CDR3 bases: TGTGCCAGCAGGGGGGGACAGGGGTCCGGAAACACCATATATTTT. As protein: CASRGGQGSGNTIYF. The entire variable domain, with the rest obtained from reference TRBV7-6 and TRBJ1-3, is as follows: GAGVSQSPRYKVTKRGQDVALRCDPISGHVSLYWYRQALGQGPEFLTYFNYEAQQDKSGLPNDRFSAERPEGSISTLTIQRTEQRDSAMYRCASRGGQGSGNTIYFGEGSWLTVV.

The CDR3: CASRPGQSYGYTF. The CDR3 DNA reads TGTGCCAGCAGACCGGGACAGAGCTATGGCTACACCTTC. The V call is TRBV6-5, the J call TRBJ1-2, with 7 bases aligning to TRBD1. The CDR3 length is 13 residues. V shed 6 bases and J 4 bases; nucleotides not matched to a gene: 5. CDR1 MNHEY and CDR2 SVGAGI come from the germline V gene.

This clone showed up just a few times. The CDR3 DNA reads TGTGCCAGCAGTCCCCGAGGAGGGTCTCTTTCACCCCTCCACTTT. It codes for CASSPRGGSLSPLHF. The chain links TRBV28 to TRBJ1-6; no clear D gene. CDR3 size: 15 residues. Trimming removed 5 bases at V and 9 bases at J, with 17 bases between. Germline assignment: CDR1 MDHEN and CDR2 SYDVKM.

The CDR3 coding sequence is TGCAGCGTTGAAGCCAGGGACTATGGCTACACCTTC. Protein: CSVEARDYGYTF. The chain employs TRBV29-1 and TRBJ1-2, with D maybe TRBD1 (5 bases). Germline V gene lookup returns CDR1 SQVTM and CDR2 ANQGSEA. This CDR3 is built from 12 residues. V was cut by 1 base and J by 3 bases, with 6 bases left in between.

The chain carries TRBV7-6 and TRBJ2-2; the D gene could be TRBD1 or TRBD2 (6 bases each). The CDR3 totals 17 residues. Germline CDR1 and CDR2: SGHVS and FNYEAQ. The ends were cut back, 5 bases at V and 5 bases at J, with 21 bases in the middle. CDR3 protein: CASSLWGLARGTGELFF. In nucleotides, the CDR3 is TGTGCCAGCAGCCTATGGGGGCTAGCGAGAGGAACCGGGGAGCTGTTTTTT.

The CDR3 DNA reads TGTGCCAGCTCACCAAGGAGGGACTACAATGAGCAGTTCTTC. Translation gives CASSPRRDYNEQFF. The chain combines TRBV18 with TRBJ2-1; TRBD2 might be the D (6 bases). The CDR3 extends over 14 amino acids. CDR1 is KGHSH and CDR2 is LQKENI in the germline V gene. Trimming removed 2 bases from V and 3 bases from J, with 8 bases in between. Full variable domain (rest looked up from reference TRBV18 and TRBJ2-1): NAGVMQNPRHLVRRRGQEARLRCSPMKGHSHVYWYRQLPEEGLKFMVYLQKENIIDESGMPKERFSAEFPKEGPSILRIQQVVRGDSAAYFCASSPRRDYNEQFFGPGTRLTVL.

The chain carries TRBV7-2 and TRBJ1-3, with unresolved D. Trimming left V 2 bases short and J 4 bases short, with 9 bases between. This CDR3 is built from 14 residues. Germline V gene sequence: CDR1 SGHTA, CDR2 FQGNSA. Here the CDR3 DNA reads TGTGCCAGCAGCTTAAGTTCCGCCGGAAACACCATATATTTT. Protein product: CASSLSSAGNTIYF.

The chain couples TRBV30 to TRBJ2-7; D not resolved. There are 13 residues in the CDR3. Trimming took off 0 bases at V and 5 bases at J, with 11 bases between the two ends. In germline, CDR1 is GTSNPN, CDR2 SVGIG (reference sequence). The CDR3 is CAWSVWLDDEQYF. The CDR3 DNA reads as TGTGCCTGGAGTGTATGGCTAGATGACGAGCAGTACTTC.

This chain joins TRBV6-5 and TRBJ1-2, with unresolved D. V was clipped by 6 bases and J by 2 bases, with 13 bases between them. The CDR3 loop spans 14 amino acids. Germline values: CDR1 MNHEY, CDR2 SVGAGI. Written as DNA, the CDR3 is TGTGCCAGCAGCCCCCGGGTACAGAACTATGGCTACACCTTC. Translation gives CASSPRVQNYGYTF.

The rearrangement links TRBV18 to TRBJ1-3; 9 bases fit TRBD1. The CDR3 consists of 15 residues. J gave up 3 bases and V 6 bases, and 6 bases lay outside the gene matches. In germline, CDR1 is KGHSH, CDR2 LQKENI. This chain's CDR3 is CASSAQGAHGNTIYF. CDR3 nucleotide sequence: TGTGCCAGCTCCGCACAGGGGGCGCATGGAAACACCATATATTTT.

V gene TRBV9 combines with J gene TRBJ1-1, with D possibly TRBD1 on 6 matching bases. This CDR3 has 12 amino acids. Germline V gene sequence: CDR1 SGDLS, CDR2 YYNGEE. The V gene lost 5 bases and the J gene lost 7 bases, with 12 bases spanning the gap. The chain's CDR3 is CASSIQGREAFF. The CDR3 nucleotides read TGTGCCAGCAGTATACAGGGCCGTGAAGCTTTCTTT.

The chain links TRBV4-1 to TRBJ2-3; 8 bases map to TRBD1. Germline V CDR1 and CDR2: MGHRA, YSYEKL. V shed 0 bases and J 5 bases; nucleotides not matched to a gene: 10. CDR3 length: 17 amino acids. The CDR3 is CASSQDPRTGFGDTQYF. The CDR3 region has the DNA TGCGCCAGCAGCCAAGATCCCCGGACAGGGTTTGGAGATACGCAGTATTTT.

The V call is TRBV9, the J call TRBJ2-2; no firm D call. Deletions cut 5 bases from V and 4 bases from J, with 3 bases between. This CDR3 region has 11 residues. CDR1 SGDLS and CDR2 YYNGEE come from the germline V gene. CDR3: CASRSTGELFF. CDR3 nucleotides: TGTGCCAGCAGGAGCACCGGGGAGCTGTTTTTT.

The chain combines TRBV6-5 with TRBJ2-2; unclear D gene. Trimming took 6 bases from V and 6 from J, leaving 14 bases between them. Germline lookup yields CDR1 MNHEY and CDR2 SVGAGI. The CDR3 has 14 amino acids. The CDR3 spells CASRNNWAAGELFF. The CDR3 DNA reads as TGTGCCAGCAGGAATAACTGGGCGGCCGGGGAGCTGTTTTTT.

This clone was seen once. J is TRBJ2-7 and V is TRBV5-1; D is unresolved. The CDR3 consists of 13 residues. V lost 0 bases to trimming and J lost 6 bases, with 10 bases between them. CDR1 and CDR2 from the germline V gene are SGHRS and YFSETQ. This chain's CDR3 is CASSLVGRGEQYF. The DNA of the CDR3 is TGCGCCAGCAGCTTGGTTGGGCGAGGCGAGCAGTACTTC.

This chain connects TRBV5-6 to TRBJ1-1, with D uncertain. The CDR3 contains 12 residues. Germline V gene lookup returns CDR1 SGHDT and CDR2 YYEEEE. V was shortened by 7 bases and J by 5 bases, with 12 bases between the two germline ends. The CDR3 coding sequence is TGTGCCAGCGCATTTGGAGGGACTGAAGCTTTCTTT. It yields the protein CASAFGGTEAFF.

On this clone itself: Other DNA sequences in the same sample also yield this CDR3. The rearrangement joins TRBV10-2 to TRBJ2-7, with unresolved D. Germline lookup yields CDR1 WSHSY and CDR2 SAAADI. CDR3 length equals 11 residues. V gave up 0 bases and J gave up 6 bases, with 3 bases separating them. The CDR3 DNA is TGCGCCAGCAGTGAGTCTCGCGAGCAGTACTTC. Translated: CASSESREQYF.